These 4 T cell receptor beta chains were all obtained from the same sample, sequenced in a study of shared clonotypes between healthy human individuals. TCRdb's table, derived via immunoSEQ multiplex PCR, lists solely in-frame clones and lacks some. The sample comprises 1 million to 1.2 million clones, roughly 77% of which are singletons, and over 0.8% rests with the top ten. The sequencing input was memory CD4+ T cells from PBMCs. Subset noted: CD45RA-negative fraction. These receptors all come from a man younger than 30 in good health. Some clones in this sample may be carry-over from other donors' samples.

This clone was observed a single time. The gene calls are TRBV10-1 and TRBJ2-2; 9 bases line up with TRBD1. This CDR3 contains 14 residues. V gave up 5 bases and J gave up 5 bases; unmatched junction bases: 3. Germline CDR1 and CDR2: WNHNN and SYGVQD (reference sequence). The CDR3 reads CASSKGQGTGELFF. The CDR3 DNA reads TGCGCCAGCAGTAAGGGACAGGGAACCGGGGAGCTGTTTTTT.

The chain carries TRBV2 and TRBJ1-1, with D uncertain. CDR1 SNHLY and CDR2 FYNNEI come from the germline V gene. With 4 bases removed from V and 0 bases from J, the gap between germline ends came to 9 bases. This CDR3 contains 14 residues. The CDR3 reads CASSVQSLNTEAFF. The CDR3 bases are TGTGCCAGCAGTGTACAGAGCCTGAACACTGAAGCTTTCTTT. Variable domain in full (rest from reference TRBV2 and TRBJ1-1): EPEVTQTPSHQVTQMGQEVILRCVPISNHLYFYWYRQILGQKVEFLVSFYNNEISEKSEIFDDQFSVERPDGSNFTLKIRSTKLEDSAMYFCASSVQSLNTEAFFGQGTRLTVV.

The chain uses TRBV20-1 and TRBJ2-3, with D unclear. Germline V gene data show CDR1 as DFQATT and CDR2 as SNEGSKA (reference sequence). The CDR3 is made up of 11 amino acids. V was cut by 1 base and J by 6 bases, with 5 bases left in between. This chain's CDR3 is CSARVYDTQYF. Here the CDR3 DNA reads TGCAGTGCTAGAGTGTACGATACGCAGTATTTT.

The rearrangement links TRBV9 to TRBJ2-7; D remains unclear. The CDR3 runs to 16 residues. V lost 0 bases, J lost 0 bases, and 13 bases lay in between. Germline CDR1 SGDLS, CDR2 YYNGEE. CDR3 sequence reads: CASSVAPPPSSYEQYF. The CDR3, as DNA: TGTGCCAGCAGCGTAGCTCCCCCTCCGAGCTCCTACGAGCAGTACTTC.